This T cell receptor beta chain was captured in a study of OX40 agonist ivuxolimab in advanced cancers. Overall study context: Having had anti-PD-1, anti-PD-L1 or anti-CTLA-4 therapy before was allowed, and 40% to 45% had some. Study outcomes and limitations: In the 0.1 to 3.0 mg/kg range, CD4+ and CD8+ blood T cells had expanded clonally by week 6.

On this clone itself: What it recognizes is unknown.

TCRdb's table, derived via immunoSEQ multiplex PCR, lists solely in-frame clones and lacks some. Of more than 55,000 clones in the sample, 87% were seen once. The CDR3 has 14 amino acids. Trimming pared 7 bases from V and 6 bases from J, leaving 18 bases between. Germline CDR1 MDHEN, CDR2 SYDVKM. This TCR was recovered from an adult with an advanced solid tumor such as melanoma, head and neck, liver or kidney cancer. This specimen was CD4+ or CD8+ T cells sorted from blood, taken in a trial of the OX40 agonist ivuxolimab. The gene calls are TRBV28 and TRBJ1-2; D unclear. The CDR3 sequence is CASNVLIGRNGYTF. CDR3 sequence (DNA): TGTGCCAGCAATGTACTCATCGGAAGGAATGGCTACACCTTC.